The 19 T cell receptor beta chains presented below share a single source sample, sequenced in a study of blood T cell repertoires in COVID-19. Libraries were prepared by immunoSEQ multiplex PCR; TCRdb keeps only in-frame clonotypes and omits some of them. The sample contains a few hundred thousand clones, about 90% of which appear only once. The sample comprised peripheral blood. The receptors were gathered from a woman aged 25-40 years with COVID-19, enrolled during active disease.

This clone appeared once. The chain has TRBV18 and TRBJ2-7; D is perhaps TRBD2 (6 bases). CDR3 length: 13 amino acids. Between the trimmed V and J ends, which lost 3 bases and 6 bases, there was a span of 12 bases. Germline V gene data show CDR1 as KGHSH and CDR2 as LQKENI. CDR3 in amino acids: CASSPKTEGEQYF. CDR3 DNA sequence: TGTGCCAGCTCACCGAAAACGGAGGGCGAGCAGTACTTC.

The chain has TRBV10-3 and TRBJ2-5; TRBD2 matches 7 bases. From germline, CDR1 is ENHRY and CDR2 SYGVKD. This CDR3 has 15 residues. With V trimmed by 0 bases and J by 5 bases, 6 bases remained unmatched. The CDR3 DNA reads TGTGCCATCAGTGAGTCGAGGCTAGCGGTGGAGACCCAGTACTTC. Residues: CAISESRLAVETQYF.

Written as DNA, the CDR3 is TGTGCCAGTAGTCCGTCTAGCGGGAGGGCTAGTACGCAGTATTTT. Its translation: CASSPSSGRASTQYF. The gene calls are TRBV19 and TRBJ2-3, with 12 nucleotides matching TRBD2. In germline, CDR1 is LNHDA, CDR2 SQIVND (reference sequence). This CDR3 is 15 amino acids long. After removal of 5 bases from V and 8 bases from J, the junction contained 8 bases not matched to a gene.

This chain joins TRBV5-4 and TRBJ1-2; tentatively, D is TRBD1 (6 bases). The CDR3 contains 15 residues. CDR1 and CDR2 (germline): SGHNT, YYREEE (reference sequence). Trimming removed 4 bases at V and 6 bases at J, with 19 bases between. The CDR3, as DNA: TGTGCCAGCAGCCAGGACAGCTTACGCGGAGATGGCTACACCTTC. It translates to CASSQDSLRGDGYTF. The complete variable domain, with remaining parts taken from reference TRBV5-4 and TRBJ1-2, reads ETGVTQSPTHLIKTRGQQVTLRCSSQSGHNTVSWYQQALGQGPQFIFQYYREEENGRGNFPPRFSGLQFPNYSSELNVNALELDDSALYLCASSQDSLRGDGYTFGSGTRLTVV.

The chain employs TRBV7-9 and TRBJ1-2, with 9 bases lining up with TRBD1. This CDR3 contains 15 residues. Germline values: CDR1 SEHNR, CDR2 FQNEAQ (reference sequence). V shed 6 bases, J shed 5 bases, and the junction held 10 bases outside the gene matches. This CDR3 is CASSLGQGGPYGYTF. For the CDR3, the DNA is TGTGCCAGCAGTTTGGGACAGGGAGGGCCTTATGGCTACACCTTC.

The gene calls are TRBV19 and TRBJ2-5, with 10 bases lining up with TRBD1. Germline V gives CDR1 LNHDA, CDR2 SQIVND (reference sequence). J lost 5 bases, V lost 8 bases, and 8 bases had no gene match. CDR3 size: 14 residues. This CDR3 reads CASSGTGVTETQYF. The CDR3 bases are TGTGCCAGTTCCGGGACAGGGGTTACGGAGACCCAGTACTTC.

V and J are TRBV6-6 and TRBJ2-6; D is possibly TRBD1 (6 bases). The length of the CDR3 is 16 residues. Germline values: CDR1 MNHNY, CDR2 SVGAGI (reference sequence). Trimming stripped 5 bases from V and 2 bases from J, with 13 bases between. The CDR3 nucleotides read TGTGCCAGCAGTCCTACCTCAGGGGCTGGGGCCAACGTCCTGACTTTC. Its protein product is CASSPTSGAGANVLTF.

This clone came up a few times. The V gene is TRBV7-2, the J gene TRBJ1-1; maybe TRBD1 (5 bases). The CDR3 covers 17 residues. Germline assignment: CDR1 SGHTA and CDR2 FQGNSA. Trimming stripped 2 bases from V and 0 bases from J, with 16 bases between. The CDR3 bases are TGTGCCAGCAGCTTAAGGGGTACCTCGCTCATGAACACTGAAGCTTTCTTT. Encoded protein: CASSLRGTSLMNTEAFF.

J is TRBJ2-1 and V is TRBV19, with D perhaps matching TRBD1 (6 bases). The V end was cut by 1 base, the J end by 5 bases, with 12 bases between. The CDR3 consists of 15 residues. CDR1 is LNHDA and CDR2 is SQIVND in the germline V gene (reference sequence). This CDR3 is CASSIVSGHNNEQFF. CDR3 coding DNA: TGTGCCAGTAGTATAGTGTCGGGACATAACAATGAGCAGTTCTTC. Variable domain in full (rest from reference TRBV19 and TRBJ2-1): DGGITQSPKYLFRKEGQNVTLSCEQNLNHDAMYWYRQDPGQGLRLIYYSQIVNDFQKGDIAEGYSVSREKKESFPLTVTSAQKNPTAFYLCASSIVSGHNNEQFFGPGTRLTVL.

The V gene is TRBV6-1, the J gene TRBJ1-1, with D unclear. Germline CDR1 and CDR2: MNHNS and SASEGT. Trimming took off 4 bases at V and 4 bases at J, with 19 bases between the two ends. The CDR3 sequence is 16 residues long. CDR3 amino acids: CASSAAALRGSTEAFF. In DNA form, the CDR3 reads TGTGCCAGCAGTGCGGCGGCCCTTCGTGGGAGCACTGAAGCTTTCTTT.

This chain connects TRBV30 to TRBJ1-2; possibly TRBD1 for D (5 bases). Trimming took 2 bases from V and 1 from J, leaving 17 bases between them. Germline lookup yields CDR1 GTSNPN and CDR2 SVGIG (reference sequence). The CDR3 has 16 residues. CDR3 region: CAWSLGTPENNYGYTF. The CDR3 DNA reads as TGTGCCTGGAGTCTCGGGACTCCAGAAAATAACTATGGCTACACCTTC. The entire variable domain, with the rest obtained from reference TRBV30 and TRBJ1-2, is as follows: SQTIHQWPATLVQPVGSPLSLECTVEGTSNPNLYWYRQAAGRGLQLLFYSVGIGQISSEVPQNLSASRPQDRQFILSSKKLLLSDSGFYLCAWSLGTPENNYGYTFGSGTRLTVV.

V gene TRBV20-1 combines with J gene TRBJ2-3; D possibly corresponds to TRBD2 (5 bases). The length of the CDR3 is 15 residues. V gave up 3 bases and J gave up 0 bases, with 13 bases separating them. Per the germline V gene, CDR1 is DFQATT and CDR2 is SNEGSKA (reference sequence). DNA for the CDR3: TGCAGTGCTAGTATGCGGACTTCAAGCACAGATACGCAGTATTTT. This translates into CSASMRTSSTDTQYF.

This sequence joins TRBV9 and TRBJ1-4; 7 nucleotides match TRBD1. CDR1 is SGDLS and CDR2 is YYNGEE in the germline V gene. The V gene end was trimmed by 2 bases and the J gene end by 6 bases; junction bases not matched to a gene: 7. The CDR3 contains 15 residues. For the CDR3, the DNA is TGTGCCAGCAGCGTTGCCGGGACAGATGATGAAAAACTGTTTTTT. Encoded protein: CASSVAGTDDEKLFF.

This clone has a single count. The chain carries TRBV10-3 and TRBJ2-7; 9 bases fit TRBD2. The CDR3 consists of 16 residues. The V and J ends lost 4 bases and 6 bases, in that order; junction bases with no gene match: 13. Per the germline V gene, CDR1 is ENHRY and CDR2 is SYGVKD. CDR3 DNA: TGTGCCATCAGTGGGGTTTCAGCGGGAGGCCCGGCCGAGCAGTACTTC. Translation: CAISGVSAGGPAEQYF.

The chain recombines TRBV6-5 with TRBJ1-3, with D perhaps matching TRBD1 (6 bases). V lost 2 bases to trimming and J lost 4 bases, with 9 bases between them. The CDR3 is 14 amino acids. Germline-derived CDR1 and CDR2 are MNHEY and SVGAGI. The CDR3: CASSYRTAGNTIYF. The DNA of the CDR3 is TGTGCCAGCAGTTACAGGACAGCCGGAAACACCATATATTTT.

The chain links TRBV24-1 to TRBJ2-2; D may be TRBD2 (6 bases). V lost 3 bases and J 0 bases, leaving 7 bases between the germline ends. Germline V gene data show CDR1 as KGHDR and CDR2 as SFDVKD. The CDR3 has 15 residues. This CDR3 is CATSDRGTNTGELFF. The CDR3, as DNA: TGTGCCACCAGTGATCGGGGGACGAACACCGGGGAGCTGTTTTTT.

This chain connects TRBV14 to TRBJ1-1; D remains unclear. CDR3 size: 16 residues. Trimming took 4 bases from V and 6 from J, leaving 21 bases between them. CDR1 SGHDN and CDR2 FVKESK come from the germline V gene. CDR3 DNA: TGTGCCAGCAGCCGAAGGCCCGCGGGAATACTACCTGAAGCTTTCTTT. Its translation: CASSRRPAGILPEAFF.

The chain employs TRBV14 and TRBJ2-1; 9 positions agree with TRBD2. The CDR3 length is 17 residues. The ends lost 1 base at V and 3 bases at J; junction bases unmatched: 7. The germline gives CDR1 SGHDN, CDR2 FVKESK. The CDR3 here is CASSQGAAGGVYNEQFF. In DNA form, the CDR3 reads TGTGCCAGCAGCCAAGGGGCAGCGGGAGGCGTCTACAATGAGCAGTTCTTC.

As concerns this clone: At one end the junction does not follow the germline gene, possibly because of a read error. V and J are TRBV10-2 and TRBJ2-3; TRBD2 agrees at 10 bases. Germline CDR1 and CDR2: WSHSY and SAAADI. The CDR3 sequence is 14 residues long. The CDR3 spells CASSVPEGLARLDF. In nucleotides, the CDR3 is TGCGCCAGCAGCGTACCCGAGGGACTAGCGAGACTGGATTTT.